This T cell receptor beta chain was identified in a study of cytomegalovirus exposure and HLA in healthy donors. The PCR was carried out with 60 Vbeta primers and 13 Jbeta primers. Assay used: immunoSEQ multiplex PCR; TCRdb lists only in-frame clones, some missing. The table shows approximately 180,000 clones, with around 80% occurring only once. The junction had 11 bases not matched to a gene; V was cut back by 5 bases and J by 6 bases. Germline V gene lookup returns CDR1 MNHEY and CDR2 SMNVEV (reference sequence). The CDR3 covers 15 residues. Sequencing was done on a sample of PBMCs. The J gene is TRBJ2-7, the V gene TRBV27; 9 positions match TRBD2. This sequence was found in a woman under 30 in good health and CMV-seronegative. The CDR3 is CASSPSAGGPLEQYV. The CDR3 region has the DNA TGTGCCAGCAGTCCCTCAGCGGGAGGCCCGCTCGAGCAGTACGTC.